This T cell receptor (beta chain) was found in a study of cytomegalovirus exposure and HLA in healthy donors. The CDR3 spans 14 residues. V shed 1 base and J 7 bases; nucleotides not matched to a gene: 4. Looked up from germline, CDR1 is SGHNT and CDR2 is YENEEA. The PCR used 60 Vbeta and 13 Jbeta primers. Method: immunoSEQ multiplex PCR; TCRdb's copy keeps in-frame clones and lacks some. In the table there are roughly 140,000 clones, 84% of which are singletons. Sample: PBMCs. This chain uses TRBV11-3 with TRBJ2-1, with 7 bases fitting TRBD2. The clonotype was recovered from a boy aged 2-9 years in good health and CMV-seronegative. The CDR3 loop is CASSLAPGGNEQFF. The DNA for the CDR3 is TGTGCCAGCAGCTTAGCTCCGGGGGGAAATGAGCAGTTCTTC.